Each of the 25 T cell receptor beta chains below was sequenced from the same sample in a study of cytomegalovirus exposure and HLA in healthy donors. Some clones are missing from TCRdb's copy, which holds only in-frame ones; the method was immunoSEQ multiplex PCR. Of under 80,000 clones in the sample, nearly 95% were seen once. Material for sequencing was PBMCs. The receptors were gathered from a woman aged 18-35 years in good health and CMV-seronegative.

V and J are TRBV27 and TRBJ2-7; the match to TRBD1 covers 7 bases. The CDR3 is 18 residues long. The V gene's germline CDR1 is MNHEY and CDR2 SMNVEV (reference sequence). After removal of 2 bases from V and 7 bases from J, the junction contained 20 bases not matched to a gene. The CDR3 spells CASSLGTDGPRATEEQYF. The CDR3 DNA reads TGTGCCAGCAGTTTAGGGACAGACGGGCCCCGGGCCACGGAAGAGCAGTACTTC.

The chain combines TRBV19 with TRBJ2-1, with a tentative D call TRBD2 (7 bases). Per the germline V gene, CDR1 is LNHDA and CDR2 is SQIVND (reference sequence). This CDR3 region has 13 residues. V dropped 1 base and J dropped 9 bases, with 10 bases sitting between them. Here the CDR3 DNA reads TGTGCCAGTAGTATAGTTGGGGGGGCTGAGCAGTTCTTC. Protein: CASSIVGGAEQFF.

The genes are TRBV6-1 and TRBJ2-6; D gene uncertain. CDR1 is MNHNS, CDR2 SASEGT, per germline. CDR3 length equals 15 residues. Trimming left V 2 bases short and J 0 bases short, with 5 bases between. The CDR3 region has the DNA TGTGCCAGCAGTGAAAAGAGCTCTGGGGCCAACGTCCTGACTTTC. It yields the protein CASSEKSSGANVLTF.

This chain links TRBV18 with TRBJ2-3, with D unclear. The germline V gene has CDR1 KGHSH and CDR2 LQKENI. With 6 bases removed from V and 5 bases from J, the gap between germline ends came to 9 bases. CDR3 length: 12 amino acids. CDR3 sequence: CASSSGVDTQYF. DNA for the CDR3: TGTGCCAGCTCGTCCGGAGTAGATACGCAGTATTTT.

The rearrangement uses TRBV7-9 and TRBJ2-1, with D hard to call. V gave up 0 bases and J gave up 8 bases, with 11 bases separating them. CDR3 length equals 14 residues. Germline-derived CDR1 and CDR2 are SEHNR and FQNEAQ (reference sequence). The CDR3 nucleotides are TGTGCCAGCAGCTTAGCTGGAGAATTCGATGAGCAGTTCTTC. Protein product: CASSLAGEFDEQFF.

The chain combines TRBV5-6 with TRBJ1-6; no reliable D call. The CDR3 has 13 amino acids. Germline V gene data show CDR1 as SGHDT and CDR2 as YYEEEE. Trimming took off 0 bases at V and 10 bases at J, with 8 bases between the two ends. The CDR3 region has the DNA TGTGCCAGCAGCTTGGCTTCCAGGTCACCCCTCCACTTT. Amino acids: CASSLASRSPLHF.

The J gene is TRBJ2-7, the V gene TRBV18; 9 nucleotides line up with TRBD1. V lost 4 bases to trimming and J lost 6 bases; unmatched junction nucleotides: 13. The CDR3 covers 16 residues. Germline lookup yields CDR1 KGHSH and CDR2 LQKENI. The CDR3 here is CASSRLPGQGGGEQYF. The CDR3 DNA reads TGTGCCAGCTCACGACTACCGGGACAGGGCGGAGGCGAGCAGTACTTC.

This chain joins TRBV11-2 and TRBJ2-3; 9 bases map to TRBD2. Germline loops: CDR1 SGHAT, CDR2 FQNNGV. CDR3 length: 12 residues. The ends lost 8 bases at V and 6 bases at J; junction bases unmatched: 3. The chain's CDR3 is CASGTSSDTQYF. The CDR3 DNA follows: TGTGCCAGCGGGACTAGCTCGGATACGCAGTATTTT.

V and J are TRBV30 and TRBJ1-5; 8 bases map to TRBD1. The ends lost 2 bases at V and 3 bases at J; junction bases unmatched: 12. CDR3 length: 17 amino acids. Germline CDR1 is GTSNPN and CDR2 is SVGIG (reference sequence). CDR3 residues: CAWSNRRTGFDNQPQHF. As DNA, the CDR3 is TGTGCCTGGAGTAACCGACGGACAGGGTTTGACAATCAGCCCCAGCATTTT.

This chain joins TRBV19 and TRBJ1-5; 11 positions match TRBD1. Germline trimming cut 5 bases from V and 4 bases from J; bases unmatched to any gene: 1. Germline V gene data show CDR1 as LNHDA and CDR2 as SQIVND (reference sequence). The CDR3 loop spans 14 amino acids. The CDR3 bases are TGTGCCAGTAGTGGGACAGGGGGAAATCAGCCCCAGCATTTT. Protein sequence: CASSGTGGNQPQHF.

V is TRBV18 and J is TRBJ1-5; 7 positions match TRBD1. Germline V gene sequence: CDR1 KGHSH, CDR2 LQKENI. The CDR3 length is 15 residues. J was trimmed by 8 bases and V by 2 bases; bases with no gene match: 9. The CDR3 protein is CASSPVRQGGEPQHF. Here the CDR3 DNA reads TGTGCCAGCTCACCAGTTCGACAGGGCGGGGAGCCCCAGCATTTT. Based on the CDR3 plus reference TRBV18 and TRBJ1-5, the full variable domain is NAGVMQNPRHLVRRRGQEARLRCSPMKGHSHVYWYRQLPEEGLKFMVYLQKENIIDESGMPKERFSAEFPKEGPSILRIQQVVRGDSAAYFCASSPVRQGGEPQHFGDGTRLSIL.

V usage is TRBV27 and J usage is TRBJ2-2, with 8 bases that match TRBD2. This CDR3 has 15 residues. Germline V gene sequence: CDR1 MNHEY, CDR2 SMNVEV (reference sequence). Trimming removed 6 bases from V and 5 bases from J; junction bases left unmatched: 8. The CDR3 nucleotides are TGTGCCAGCAGGCCAGCGGGAGCGAGGACCGGGGAGCTGTTTTTT. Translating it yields CASRPAGARTGELFF.

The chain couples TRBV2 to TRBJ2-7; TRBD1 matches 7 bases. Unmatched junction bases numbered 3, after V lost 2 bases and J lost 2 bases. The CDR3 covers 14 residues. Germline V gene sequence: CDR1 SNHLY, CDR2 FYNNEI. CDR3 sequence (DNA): TGTGCCAGCAGTGAATACAGGGGAGCCTACGAGCAGTACTTC. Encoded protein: CASSEYRGAYEQYF.

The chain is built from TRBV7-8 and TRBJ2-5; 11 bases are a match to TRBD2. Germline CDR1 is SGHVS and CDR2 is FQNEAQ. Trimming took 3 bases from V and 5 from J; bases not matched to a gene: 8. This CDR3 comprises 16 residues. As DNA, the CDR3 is TGTGCCAGCAGCTTCGGAGGACTAGCGGGCGCGGAGACCCAGTACTTC. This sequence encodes CASSFGGLAGAETQYF.

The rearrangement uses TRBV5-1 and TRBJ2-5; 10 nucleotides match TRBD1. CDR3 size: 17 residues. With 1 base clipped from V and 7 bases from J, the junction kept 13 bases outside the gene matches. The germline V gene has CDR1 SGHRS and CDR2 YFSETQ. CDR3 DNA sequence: TGCGCCAGCAGCTTGTTCTCTATTGTCGGGACAGGGGTGACCCAGTACTTC. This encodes CASSLFSIVGTGVTQYF.

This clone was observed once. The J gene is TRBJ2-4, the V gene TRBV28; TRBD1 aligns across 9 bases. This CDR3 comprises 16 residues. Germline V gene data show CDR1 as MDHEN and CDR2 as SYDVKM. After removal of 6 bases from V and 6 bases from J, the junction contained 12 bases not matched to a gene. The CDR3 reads CASSPPTGQGLNIQYF. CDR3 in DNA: TGTGCCAGCAGCCCTCCCACCGGACAGGGGTTAAACATTCAGTACTTC.

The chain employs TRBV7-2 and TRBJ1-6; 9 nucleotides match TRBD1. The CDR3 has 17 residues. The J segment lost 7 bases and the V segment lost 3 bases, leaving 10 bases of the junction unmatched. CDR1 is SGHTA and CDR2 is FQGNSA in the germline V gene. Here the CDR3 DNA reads TGTGCCAGCAGCTTCACCCATTTTACAGGGGGCAATTCACCCCTCCACTTT. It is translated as CASSFTHFTGGNSPLHF.

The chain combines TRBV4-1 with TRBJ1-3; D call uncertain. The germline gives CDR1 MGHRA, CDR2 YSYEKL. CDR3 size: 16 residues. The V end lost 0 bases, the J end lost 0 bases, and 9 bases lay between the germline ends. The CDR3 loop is CASSQDTVLSGNTIYF. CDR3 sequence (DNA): TGCGCCAGCAGCCAAGACACAGTCCTCTCTGGAAACACCATATATTTT.

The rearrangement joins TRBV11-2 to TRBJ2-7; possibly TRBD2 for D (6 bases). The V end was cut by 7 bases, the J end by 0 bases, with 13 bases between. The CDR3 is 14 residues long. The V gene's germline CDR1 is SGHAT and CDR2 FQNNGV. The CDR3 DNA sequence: TGTGCCAGCAAATATGTGGGAGGCTCCTACGAGCAGTACTTC. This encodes CASKYVGGSYEQYF.

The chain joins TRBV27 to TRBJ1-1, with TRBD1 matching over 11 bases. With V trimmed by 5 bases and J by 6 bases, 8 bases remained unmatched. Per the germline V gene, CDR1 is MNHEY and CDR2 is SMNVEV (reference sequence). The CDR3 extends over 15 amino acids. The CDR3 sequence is CASSMGTGGFAEAFF. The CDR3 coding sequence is TGTGCCAGCAGTATGGGGACAGGGGGGTTCGCTGAAGCTTTCTTT.

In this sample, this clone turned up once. In DNA form, the CDR3 reads TGTGCCAGCTCACCTACCGCGGGGGGGGCGGGTACTGAAGCTTTCTTT. Amino acid sequence: CASSPTAGGAGTEAFF. The chain couples TRBV18 to TRBJ1-1; TRBD1 is a possible D gene (6 bases). The CDR3 totals 16 residues. From germline, CDR1 is KGHSH and CDR2 LQKENI. V gave up 3 bases and J gave up 5 bases, with 19 bases separating them.

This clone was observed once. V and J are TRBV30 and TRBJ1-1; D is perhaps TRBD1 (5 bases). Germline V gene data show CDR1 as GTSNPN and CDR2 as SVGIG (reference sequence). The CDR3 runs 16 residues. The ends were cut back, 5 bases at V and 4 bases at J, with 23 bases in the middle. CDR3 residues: CAWQATSGTKSTEAFF. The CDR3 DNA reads TGTGCCTGGCAAGCGACCTCCGGGACTAAGAGCACTGAAGCTTTCTTT.

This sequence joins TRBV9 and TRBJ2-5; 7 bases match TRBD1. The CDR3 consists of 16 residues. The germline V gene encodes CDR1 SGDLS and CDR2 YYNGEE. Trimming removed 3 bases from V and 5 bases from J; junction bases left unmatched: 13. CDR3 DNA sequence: TGTGCCAGCAGCGGTTCGGGACAGCCGTTACGGGAGACCCAGTACTTC. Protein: CASSGSGQPLRETQYF.

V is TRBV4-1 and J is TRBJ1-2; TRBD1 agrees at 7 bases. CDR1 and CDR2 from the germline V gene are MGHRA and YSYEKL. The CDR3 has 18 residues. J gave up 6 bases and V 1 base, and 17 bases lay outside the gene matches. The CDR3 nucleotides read TGCGCCAGCAGCCAAGCACTTGACAGGGTTTCGTTTTTTGATGGCTACACCTTC. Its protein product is CASSQALDRVSFFDGYTF.

CDR3 coding DNA: TGTGCCAGCAGTTTATTCCCGCGGAGTGGGAGCTCCTATAATTCACCCCTCCACTTT. Translating it yields CASSLFPRSGSSYNSPLHF. The chain employs TRBV27 and TRBJ1-6; D uncertain. The CDR3 is made up of 19 amino acids. Germline V gives CDR1 MNHEY, CDR2 SMNVEV (reference sequence). V lost 1 base, J lost 0 bases, and 16 bases lay in between.